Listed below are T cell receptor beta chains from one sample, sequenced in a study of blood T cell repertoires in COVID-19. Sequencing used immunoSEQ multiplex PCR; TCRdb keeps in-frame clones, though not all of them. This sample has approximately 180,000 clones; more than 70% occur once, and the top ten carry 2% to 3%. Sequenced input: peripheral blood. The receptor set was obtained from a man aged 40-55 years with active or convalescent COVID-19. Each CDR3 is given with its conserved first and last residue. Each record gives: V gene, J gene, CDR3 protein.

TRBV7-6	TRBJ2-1	CASSLVAGAILNEQFF
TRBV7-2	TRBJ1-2	CASSSDSGTGGAGYTF
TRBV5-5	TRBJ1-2	CASSLRLEFGTTF
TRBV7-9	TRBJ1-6	CASSQGDYRTLNSPLHF
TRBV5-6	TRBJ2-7	CASSSARWGLSYEQYF
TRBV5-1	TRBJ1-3	CASSPDRVVSGNTIYF
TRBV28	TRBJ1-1	CASSLSPGQGAGRTEAFF
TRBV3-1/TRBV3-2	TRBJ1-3	CASSQVTGGMPSHTIYF
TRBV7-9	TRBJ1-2	CASSRSPGTESGYTF
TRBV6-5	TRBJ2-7	CASSFGGPALYEQYF
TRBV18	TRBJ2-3	CASSRPAGRTDTQYF
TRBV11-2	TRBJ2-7	CASSLVGGADEQYF
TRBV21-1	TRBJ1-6	CASSKCGDRANSPLHF
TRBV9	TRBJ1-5	CASSLGQGAQPQHF
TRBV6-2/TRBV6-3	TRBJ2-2	CASSYPSMGQKNTGELFF
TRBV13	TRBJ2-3	CASSLGLGGGDTDTQYF